The entry below describes one T cell receptor (beta chain). Its antigen remains unknown. The data are from a study of shared clonotypes between healthy human individuals. The V gene end was trimmed by 3 bases and the J gene end by 4 bases; junction bases not matched to a gene: 10. In germline, CDR1 is SQVTM, CDR2 ANQGSEA. The CDR3 extends over 16 amino acids. The protocol was immunoSEQ multiplex PCR, while the TCRdb copy is restricted to in-frame clones and leaves out a portion. The table includes about 1.5 million clones, approximately 97% detected once. All donors qualified as healthy HIV-negative adults and had experienced no recent acute infections or vaccinations. Study-level points and caveats: Generally, estimated richness proved larger in naive subsets than it did in memory subsets.

V and J are TRBV29-1 and TRBJ2-5; 11 positions match TRBD1. Sequencing was carried out using naive CD4+ T cells sorted from blood. Indicated subset: CD45RA+ positively selected. The receptor's source is a man aged 25-40 years in good health. The CDR3 loop is CSVDPTGTGGVETQYF. The CDR3 DNA is TGCAGCGTTGATCCTACCGGGACAGGGGGGGTAGAGACCCAGTACTTC.